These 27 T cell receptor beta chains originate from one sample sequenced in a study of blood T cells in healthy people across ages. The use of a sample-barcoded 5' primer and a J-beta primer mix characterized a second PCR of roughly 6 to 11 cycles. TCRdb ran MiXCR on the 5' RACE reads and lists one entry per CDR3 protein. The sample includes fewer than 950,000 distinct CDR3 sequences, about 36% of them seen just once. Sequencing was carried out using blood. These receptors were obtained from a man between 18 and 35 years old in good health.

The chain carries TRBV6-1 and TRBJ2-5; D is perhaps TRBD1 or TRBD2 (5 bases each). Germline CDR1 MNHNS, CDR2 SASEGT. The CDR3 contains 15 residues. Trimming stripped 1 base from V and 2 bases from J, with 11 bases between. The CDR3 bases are TGTGCCAGCAGTGAAGTGGGACGGAAACAAGAGACCCAGTACTTC. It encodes CASSEVGRKQETQYF.

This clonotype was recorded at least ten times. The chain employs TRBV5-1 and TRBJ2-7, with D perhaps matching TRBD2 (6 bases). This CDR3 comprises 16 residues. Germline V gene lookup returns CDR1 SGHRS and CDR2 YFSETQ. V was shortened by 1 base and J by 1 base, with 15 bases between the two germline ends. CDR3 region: CASSLSAGQGSYEQYF. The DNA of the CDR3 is TGCGCCAGCAGCTTGTCGGCGGGGCAGGGATCCTACGAGCAGTACTTC. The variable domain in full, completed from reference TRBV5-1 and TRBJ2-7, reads KAGVTQTPRYLIKTRGQQVTLSCSPISGHRSVSWYQQTPGQGLQFLFEYFSETQRNKGNFPGRFSGRQFSNSRSEMNVSTLELGDSALYLCASSLSAGQGSYEQYFGPGTRLTVT.

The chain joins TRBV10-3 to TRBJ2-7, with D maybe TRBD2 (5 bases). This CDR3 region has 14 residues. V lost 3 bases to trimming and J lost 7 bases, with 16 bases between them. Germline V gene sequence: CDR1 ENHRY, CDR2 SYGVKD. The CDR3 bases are TGTGCCATCAGTGACCCCGGGATCTACAATGAGCAGTACTTC. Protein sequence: CAISDPGIYNEQYF.

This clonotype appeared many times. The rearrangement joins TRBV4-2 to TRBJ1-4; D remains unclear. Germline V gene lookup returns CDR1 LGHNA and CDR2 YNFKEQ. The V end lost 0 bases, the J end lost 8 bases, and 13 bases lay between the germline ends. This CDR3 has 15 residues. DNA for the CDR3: TGTGCCAGCAGCCAAGAATCCGGAGCAGCCGAAAAACTGTTTTTT. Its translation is CASSQESGAAEKLFF.

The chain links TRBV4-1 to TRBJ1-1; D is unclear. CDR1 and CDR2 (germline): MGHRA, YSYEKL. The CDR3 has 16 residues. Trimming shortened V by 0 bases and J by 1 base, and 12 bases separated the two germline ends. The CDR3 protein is CASSQEVGYSNTEAFF. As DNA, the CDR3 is TGCGCCAGCAGCCAAGAGGTCGGTTATTCGAACACTGAAGCTTTCTTT.

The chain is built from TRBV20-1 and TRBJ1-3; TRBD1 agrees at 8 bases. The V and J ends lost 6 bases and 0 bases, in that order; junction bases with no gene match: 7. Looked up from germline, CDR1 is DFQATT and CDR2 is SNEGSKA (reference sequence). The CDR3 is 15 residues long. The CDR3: CSADPGQASGNTIYF. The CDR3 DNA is TGCAGTGCAGATCCGGGACAGGCCTCTGGAAACACCATATATTTT.

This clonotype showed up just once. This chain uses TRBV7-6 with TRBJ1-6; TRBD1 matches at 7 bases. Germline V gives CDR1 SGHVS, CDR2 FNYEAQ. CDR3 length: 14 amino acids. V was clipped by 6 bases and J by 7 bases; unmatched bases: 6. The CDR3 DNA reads TGTGCCAGCAGACCGACAGGGTTCAATTCACCCCTCCACTTT. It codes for CASRPTGFNSPLHF.

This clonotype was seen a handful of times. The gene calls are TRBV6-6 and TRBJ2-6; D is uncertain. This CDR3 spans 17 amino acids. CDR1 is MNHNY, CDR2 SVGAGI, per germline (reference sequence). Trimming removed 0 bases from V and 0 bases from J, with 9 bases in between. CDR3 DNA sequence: TGTGCCAGCAGTTACTCGGACGGAATCTCTGGGGCCAACGTCCTGACTTTC. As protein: CASSYSDGISGANVLTF.

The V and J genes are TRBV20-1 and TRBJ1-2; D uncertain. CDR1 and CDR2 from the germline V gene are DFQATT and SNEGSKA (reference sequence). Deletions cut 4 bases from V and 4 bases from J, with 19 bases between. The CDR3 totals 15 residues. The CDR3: CSANGRRGSLYGYTF. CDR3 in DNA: TGCAGTGCTAACGGACGGCGGGGTTCGCTCTATGGCTACACCTTC.

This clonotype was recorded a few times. The DNA for the CDR3 is TGTGCCAGCAGTTACGTGGGACAGGGGAAAGATACGCAGTATTTT. It encodes CASSYVGQGKDTQYF. The rearrangement links TRBV6-2 or TRBV6-3 to TRBJ2-3; 10 nucleotides align to TRBD1. The CDR3 extends over 15 amino acids. The germline CDR1 and CDR2 sequences are MNHEY and SVGEGT. With V trimmed by 2 bases and J by 5 bases, 4 bases remained unmatched.

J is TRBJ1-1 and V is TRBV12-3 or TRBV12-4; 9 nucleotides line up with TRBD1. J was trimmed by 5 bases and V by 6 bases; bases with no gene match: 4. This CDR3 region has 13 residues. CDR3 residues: CASRRTGDTEAFF. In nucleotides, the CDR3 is TGTGCCAGCAGGCGGACAGGGGATACTGAAGCTTTCTTT.

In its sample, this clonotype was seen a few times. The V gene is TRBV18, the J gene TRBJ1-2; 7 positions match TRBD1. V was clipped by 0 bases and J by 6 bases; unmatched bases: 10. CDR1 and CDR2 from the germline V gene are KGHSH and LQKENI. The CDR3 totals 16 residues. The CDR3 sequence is CASSPPSGQASNGYTF. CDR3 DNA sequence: TGTGCCAGCTCACCACCATCCGGACAGGCTTCAAATGGCTACACCTTC. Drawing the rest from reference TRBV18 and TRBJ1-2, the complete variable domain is NAGVMQNPRHLVRRRGQEARLRCSPMKGHSHVYWYRQLPEEGLKFMVYLQKENIIDESGMPKERFSAEFPKEGPSILRIQQVVRGDSAAYFCASSPPSGQASNGYTFGSGTRLTVV.

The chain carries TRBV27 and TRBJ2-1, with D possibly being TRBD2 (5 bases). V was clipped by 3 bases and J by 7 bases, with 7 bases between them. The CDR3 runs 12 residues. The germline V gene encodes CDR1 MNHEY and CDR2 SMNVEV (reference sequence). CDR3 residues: CASSFSVNEQFF. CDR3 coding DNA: TGTGCCAGCAGTTTTAGCGTAAATGAGCAGTTCTTC.

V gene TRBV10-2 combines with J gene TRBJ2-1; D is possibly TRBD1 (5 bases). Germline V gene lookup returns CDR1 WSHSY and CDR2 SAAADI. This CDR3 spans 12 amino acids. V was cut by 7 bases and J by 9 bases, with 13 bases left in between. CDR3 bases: TGCGCCAGCATGGGGCTGCCTGCTGAGCAGTTCTTC. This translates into CASMGLPAEQFF.

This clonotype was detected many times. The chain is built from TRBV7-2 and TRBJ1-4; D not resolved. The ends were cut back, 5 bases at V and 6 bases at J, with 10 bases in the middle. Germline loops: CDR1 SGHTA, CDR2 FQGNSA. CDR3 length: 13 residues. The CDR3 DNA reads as TGTGCCAGCAGCCCCGTTGTCGATGAAAAACTGTTTTTT. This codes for CASSPVVDEKLFF.

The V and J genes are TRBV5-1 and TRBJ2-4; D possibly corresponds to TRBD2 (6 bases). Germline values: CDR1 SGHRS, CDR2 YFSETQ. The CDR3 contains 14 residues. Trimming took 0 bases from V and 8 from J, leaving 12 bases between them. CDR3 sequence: CASSLGGESYIQYF. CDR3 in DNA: TGCGCCAGCAGCTTGGGCGGGGAGTCGTACATTCAGTACTTC.

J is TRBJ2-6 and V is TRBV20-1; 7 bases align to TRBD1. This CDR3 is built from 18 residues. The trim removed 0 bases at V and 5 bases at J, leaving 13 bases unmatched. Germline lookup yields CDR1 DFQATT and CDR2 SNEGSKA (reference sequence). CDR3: CSARDRTGRRSWANVLTF. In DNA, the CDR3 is TGCAGTGCTAGAGATCGGACAGGCCGAAGATCCTGGGCCAACGTCCTGACTTTC.

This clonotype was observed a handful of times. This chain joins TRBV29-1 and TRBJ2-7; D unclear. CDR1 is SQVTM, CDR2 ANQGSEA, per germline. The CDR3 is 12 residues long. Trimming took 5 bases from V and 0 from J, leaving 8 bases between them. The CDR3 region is CSVIGSSYEQYF. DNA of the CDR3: TGCAGCGTTATCGGCAGCTCCTACGAGCAGTACTTC.

The CDR3 spells CASSPSQDSPLHF. In DNA, the CDR3 is TGTGCCAGCTCACCAAGTCAGGATTCACCCCTCCACTTT. The chain is built from TRBV18 and TRBJ1-6, with D uncertain. This CDR3 has 13 residues. V gave up 2 bases and J gave up 8 bases, with 7 bases separating them. Per the germline V gene, CDR1 is KGHSH and CDR2 is LQKENI.

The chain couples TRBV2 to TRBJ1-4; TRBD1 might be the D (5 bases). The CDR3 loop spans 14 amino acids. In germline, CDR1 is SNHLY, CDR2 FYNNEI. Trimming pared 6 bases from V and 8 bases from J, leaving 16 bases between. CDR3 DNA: TGTGCCAGCAGGGGGGACGCCTCTCACGAAAAACTGTTTTTT. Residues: CASRGDASHEKLFF.

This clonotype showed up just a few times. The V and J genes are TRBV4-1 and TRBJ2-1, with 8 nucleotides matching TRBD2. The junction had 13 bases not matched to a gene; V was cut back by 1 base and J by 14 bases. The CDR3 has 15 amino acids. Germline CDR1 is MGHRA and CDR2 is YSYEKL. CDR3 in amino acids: CASSQGTWRGEMKFF. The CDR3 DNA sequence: TGCGCCAGCAGCCAAGGGACTTGGCGGGGGGAGATGAAGTTCTTC.

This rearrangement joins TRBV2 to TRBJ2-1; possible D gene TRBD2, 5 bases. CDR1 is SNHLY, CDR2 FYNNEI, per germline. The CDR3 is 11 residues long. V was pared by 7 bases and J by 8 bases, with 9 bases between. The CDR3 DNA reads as TGTGCCAGCAAGATGCGGGATGAGCAGTTCTTC. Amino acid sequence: CASKMRDEQFF.

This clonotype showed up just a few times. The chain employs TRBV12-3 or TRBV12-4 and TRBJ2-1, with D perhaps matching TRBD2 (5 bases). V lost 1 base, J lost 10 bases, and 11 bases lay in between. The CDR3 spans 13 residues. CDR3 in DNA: TGTGCCAGCAGTTTAGACGGACGGGGAGAGCAGTTCTTC. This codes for CASSLDGRGEQFF.

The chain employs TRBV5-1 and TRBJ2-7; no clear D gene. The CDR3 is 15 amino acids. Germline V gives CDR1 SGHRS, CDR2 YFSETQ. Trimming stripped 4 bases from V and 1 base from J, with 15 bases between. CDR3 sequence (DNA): TGCGCCAGCAGCACCACAAGTATAGCTTCCTACGAGCAGTACTTC. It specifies CASSTTSIASYEQYF.

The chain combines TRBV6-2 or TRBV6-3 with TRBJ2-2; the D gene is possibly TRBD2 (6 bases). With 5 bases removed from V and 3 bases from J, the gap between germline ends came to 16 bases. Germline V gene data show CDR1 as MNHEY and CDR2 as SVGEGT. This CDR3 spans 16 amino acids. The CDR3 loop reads CASSPLGTGDTGELFF. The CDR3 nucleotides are TGTGCCAGCAGTCCACTCGGGACTGGGGACACCGGGGAGCTGTTTTTT.

The CDR3 nucleotides read TGTGCCATAACACCGGGACAGGGGGCTGAAGCTTTCTTT. Its protein product is CAITPGQGAEAFF. The chain is built from TRBV10-3 and TRBJ1-1; TRBD1 agrees at 11 bases. Germline CDR1 and CDR2: ENHRY and SYGVKD. With 9 bases clipped from V and 6 bases from J, the junction kept 6 bases outside the gene matches. This CDR3 is 13 amino acids long.

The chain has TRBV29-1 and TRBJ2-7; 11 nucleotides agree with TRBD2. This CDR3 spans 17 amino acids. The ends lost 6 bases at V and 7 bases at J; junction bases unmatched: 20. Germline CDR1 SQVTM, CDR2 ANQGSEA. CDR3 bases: TGCAGCGTAACTAGCGGGGGCCGCGACAGCTCCTACAATGAGCAGTACTTC. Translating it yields CSVTSGGRDSSYNEQYF.